A single sample gave rise to the 8 T cell receptor beta chains below, sequenced in a study of cytomegalovirus exposure and HLA in healthy donors. The study ran its PCR with 60 Vbeta and 13 Jbeta primers. Sequencing used immunoSEQ multiplex PCR; TCRdb keeps in-frame clones, though not all of them. The table has around 130,000 clones, 70% to 80% seen once; the top ten hold 3.1%. Input material: PBMCs. All receptors derive from a man aged 25-45 years in good health and CMV-seronegative.

The J gene is TRBJ1-2, the V gene TRBV30, with TRBD1 identical over 9 bases. J lost 2 bases, V lost 1 base, and 5 bases had no gene match. CDR3 size: 15 residues. Germline CDR1 GTSNPN, CDR2 SVGIG (reference sequence). CDR3 loop: CAWSASGQGNYGYTF. CDR3 coding DNA: TGTGCCTGGAGTGCCTCCGGACAGGGGAACTATGGCTACACCTTC.

This chain connects TRBV6-5 to TRBJ1-2; D not certain. Between the trimmed V and J ends, which lost 0 bases and 7 bases, there was a span of 15 bases. The length of the CDR3 is 15 residues. Germline assignment: CDR1 MNHEY and CDR2 SVGAGI. The CDR3 DNA follows: TGTGCCAGCAGTTACTCGAACTCTCCCCCTCGTGGCTACACCTTC. Amino acid sequence: CASSYSNSPPRGYTF.

The chain recombines TRBV6-5 with TRBJ2-7; TRBD1 agrees at 9 bases. The CDR3 extends over 13 amino acids. The V gene end was trimmed by 6 bases and the J gene end by 5 bases; junction bases not matched to a gene: 5. Germline CDR1 is MNHEY and CDR2 is SVGAGI. The CDR3 DNA reads TGTGCCAGCAGGACCACAGGGGGCAACGAGCAGTACTTC. Its protein is CASRTTGGNEQYF.

This rearrangement joins TRBV30 to TRBJ2-3; 7 nucleotides match TRBD2. This CDR3 is built from 13 residues. Germline trimming cut 1 base from V and 4 bases from J; bases unmatched to any gene: 2. The V gene's germline CDR1 is GTSNPN and CDR2 SVGIG (reference sequence). The CDR3 DNA sequence: TGTGCCTGGAGTGCGGGGGGATCAGATACGCAGTATTTT. Protein: CAWSAGGSDTQYF.

The chain recombines TRBV28 with TRBJ2-5; 8 bases are a match to TRBD2. The CDR3 sequence is 15 residues long. V gave up 3 bases and J gave up 4 bases; unmatched junction bases: 7. Germline V lookup: CDR1 MDHEN, CDR2 SYDVKM. The CDR3 sequence: CASSFGGAGVETQYF. CDR3 coding DNA: TGTGCCAGCAGTTTCGGGGGAGCGGGAGTAGAGACCCAGTACTTC.

The rearrangement joins TRBV6-5 to TRBJ1-1; D perhaps matches TRBD1 (6 bases). CDR3 length equals 14 residues. Trimming cost V 1 base and J 11 bases, with 17 bases left between them. CDR1 and CDR2 (germline): MNHEY, SVGAGI. The CDR3 reads CASSYYRRGARAFF. The CDR3 DNA follows: TGTGCCAGCAGTTACTACCGTCGGGGGGCCCGGGCTTTCTTT.

V and J are TRBV7-6 and TRBJ2-7; tentative D call: TRBD2 (5 bases). The CDR3 is made up of 14 amino acids. Trimming took off 1 base at V and 2 bases at J, with 9 bases between the two ends. Germline V gene data show CDR1 as SGHVS and CDR2 as FNYEAQ. Written as DNA, the CDR3 is TGTGCCAGCAGCTTAGGAGGGAAGACCTACGAGCAGTACTTC. Its translation: CASSLGGKTYEQYF.

The chain is built from TRBV6-1 and TRBJ2-5; 10 bases are a match to TRBD2. The DNA end is a closer match to TRBJ2-7, so the J assignment may be wrong. Germline lookup yields CDR1 MNHNS and CDR2 SASEGT. The CDR3 covers 14 residues. The CDR3 coding sequence is TGTGCCAGCTCCTCCGGGACTAGCGTCAACGAGCAGTACTTC. It codes for CASSSGTSVNEQYF.